The 28 T cell receptor beta chains reported below all come from one sample, sequenced in a study of CD8+ T cells in alopecia areata. Following extraction, RNA underwent reverse transcription to cDNA, which served as the sequencing template. Using immunoSEQ multiplex PCR, the repertoire was profiled, and TCRdb retains in-frame clones only, with some absent. The sample lists a few hundred thousand clones, about 68% occurring once. Sequences were derived from CD4+ T cells sorted from blood, sampled at week 0. These receptors were taken from a human donor with alopecia areata.

This chain uses TRBV9 with TRBJ1-6; TRBD1 is a possible D gene (5 bases). V was trimmed by 3 bases and J by 8 bases, leaving 15 bases between them. CDR3 length equals 15 residues. CDR1 SGDLS and CDR2 YYNGEE come from the germline V gene. CDR3 nucleotides: TGTGCCAGCAGCGCCCTAATTACGGGGGATTCACCCCTCCACTTT. This encodes CASSALITGDSPLHF.

This clone has just a few counts. The chain has TRBV29-1 and TRBJ2-5; TRBD1 matches at 7 bases. Near its end, the DNA agrees better with TRBJ2-7, so the J call may be wrong. The CDR3 totals 14 residues. The germline V gene has CDR1 SQVTM and CDR2 ANQGSEA. CDR3: CSVELGVGTDEQYF. As DNA, the CDR3 is TGCAGCGTTGAATTAGGGGTTGGGACAGACGAGCAGTACTTC.

The J gene is TRBJ2-5, the V gene TRBV5-1; D may be TRBD1 (6 bases). There are 15 residues in the CDR3. Trimming left V 1 base short and J 5 bases short, with 15 bases between. Germline loops: CDR1 SGHRS, CDR2 YFSETQ. CDR3 in DNA: TGCGCCAGCAGCTTGAGTCTACAGGGATTGGAGACCCAGTACTTC. It yields the protein CASSLSLQGLETQYF.

The chain's CDR3 is CASTGTVVPEAFF. For the CDR3, the DNA is TGTGCCAGCACCGGGACAGTGGTTCCTGAAGCTTTCTTT. The chain couples TRBV6-6 to TRBJ1-1; 7 nucleotides match TRBD1. Trimming removed 7 bases from V and 6 bases from J; junction bases left unmatched: 8. There are 13 residues in the CDR3. Germline values: CDR1 MNHNY, CDR2 SVGAGI (reference sequence).

This chain joins TRBV6-1 and TRBJ2-7; the D gene is possibly TRBD1 (6 bases). The CDR3 sequence is 14 residues long. V lost 5 bases and J lost 3, with 14 bases in between. Germline V gene lookup returns CDR1 MNHNS and CDR2 SASEGT. CDR3 nucleotide sequence: TGTGCCAGCAGTCCTAGAGGGGACATCTACGAGCAGTACTTC. Translating it yields CASSPRGDIYEQYF.

V and J are TRBV4-1 and TRBJ1-5, with TRBD1 identical over 10 bases. The CDR3 runs 15 residues. Germline values: CDR1 MGHRA, CDR2 YSYEKL. V gave up 1 base and J gave up 6 bases; unmatched junction bases: 3. DNA for the CDR3: TGCGCCAGCAGCCAAGGACAGGGGGCTGGTCAGCCCCAGCATTTT. Translation: CASSQGQGAGQPQHF.

J is TRBJ1-5 and V is TRBV30; D may be TRBD1 (6 bases). The V end lost 4 bases, the J end lost 1 base, and 23 bases lay between the germline ends. Per germline, CDR1 GTSNPN and CDR2 SVGIG (reference sequence). The CDR3 length is 18 residues. CDR3 coding DNA: TGTGCCTGGATCGAGTGGGACACCTTGTACTTAAGCAATCAGCCCCAGCATTTT. It codes for CAWIEWDTLYLSNQPQHF.

J is TRBJ1-1 and V is TRBV29-1; 8 bases match TRBD1. This CDR3 contains 12 residues. The germline CDR1 and CDR2 sequences are SQVTM and ANQGSEA. The trim removed 7 bases at V and 5 bases at J, leaving 6 bases unmatched. The CDR3 nucleotides are TGCAGCGCGACACAGGGGGGAACTGAAGCTTTCTTT. Its protein is CSATQGGTEAFF.

V usage is TRBV15 and J usage is TRBJ2-5; D is unresolved. The CDR3 is 12 residues long. Between the trimmed V and J ends, which lost 3 bases and 6 bases, there was a span of 8 bases. Germline CDR1 is LNHNV and CDR2 is YYDKDF (reference sequence). For the CDR3, the DNA is TGTGCCACCAGCAGTGGACGACAGACCCAGTACTTC. Its translation: CATSSGRQTQYF.

This chain joins TRBV30 and TRBJ1-2; no firm D call. Germline CDR1 GTSNPN, CDR2 SVGIG (reference sequence). The ends were cut back, 5 bases at V and 6 bases at J, with 13 bases in the middle. The CDR3 length is 12 residues. CDR3 sequence: CAWVYGPNGYTF. CDR3 in DNA: TGTGCCTGGGTATATGGGCCAAATGGCTACACCTTC.

The CDR3 sequence: CASSSEAGGRYEQYF. In nucleotides, the CDR3 is TGTGCCAGCAGCTCCGAGGCGGGGGGGAGGTACGAGCAGTACTTC. The chain employs TRBV11-2 and TRBJ2-7; TRBD2 matches 9 bases. The CDR3 runs 15 residues. The trim removed 4 bases at V and 4 bases at J, leaving 8 bases unmatched. In germline, CDR1 is SGHAT, CDR2 FQNNGV.

The table lists this clone with a few counts. This sequence joins TRBV6-1 and TRBJ2-2; TRBD1 aligns across 9 bases. The CDR3 spans 13 residues. The germline V gene has CDR1 MNHNS and CDR2 SASEGT. The J segment lost 6 bases and the V segment lost 6 bases, leaving 2 bases of the junction unmatched. The CDR3 region is CASRRQGAGELFF. As DNA, the CDR3 is TGTGCCAGCAGGCGACAGGGGGCCGGGGAGCTGTTTTTT.

The chain combines TRBV6-1 with TRBJ2-5; D might be TRBD1 or TRBD2, each matching 5 bases. Germline CDR1 is MNHNS and CDR2 is SASEGT. The CDR3 has 15 residues. Trimming took off 6 bases at V and 1 base at J, with 15 bases between the two ends. The CDR3 coding sequence is TGTGCCAGCAGCGAGGGACCGGGACCCCAAGAGACCCAGTACTTC. The encoded protein is CASSEGPGPQETQYF.

In this sample, this clone turned up a few times. This rearrangement joins TRBV29-1 to TRBJ2-3, with 8 nucleotides matching TRBD2. Germline V gives CDR1 SQVTM, CDR2 ANQGSEA. CDR3 length: 12 amino acids. V trimming: 2 bases; J trimming: 8 bases; junction bases outside the gene matches: 3. The CDR3 is CSVERGGGTQYF. In DNA, the CDR3 is TGCAGCGTTGAACGGGGGGGAGGTACGCAGTATTTT.

CDR3 loop: CASAMPNTEAFF. The CDR3 nucleotides are TGTGCCAGCGCCATGCCGAACACTGAAGCTTTCTTT. The rearrangement joins TRBV6-5 to TRBJ1-1; D not resolved. Germline CDR1 MNHEY, CDR2 SVGAGI. Trimming took 8 bases from V and 1 from J, leaving 8 bases between them. The CDR3 totals 12 residues.

This sequence joins TRBV4-3 and TRBJ2-7, with a weak D call TRBD2 (6 bases). The V gene's germline CDR1 is LGHNA and CDR2 YSLEER. The germline V and J ends were trimmed by 1 base and 5 bases, with 12 bases remaining between them. The CDR3 covers 14 residues. The DNA for the CDR3 is TGCGCCAGCAGCCAAGCTGCGGGGCCCCACGAGCAGTACTTC. Residues: CASSQAAGPHEQYF.

This chain joins TRBV29-1 and TRBJ2-5; 9 nucleotides align to TRBD2. Losses at the gene ends were 8 bases for V and 2 bases for J; bases not matched to a gene: 9. The germline V gene encodes CDR1 SQVTM and CDR2 ANQGSEA. This CDR3 is built from 14 residues. CDR3 coding DNA: TGCAGCCTCACGGTGGCGGGGGGGCAAGAGACCCAGTACTTC. Translating gives CSLTVAGGQETQYF.

The chain has TRBV5-1 and TRBJ1-1; D might be TRBD1 (5 bases). Per germline, CDR1 SGHRS and CDR2 YFSETQ. Trimming cost V 5 bases and J 4 bases, with 15 bases left between them. The CDR3 has 14 residues. CDR3 nucleotide sequence: TGCGCCAGCAGTGCTCATCGCGGGGGCACTGAAGCTTTCTTT. Its translation: CASSAHRGGTEAFF.

The chain combines TRBV29-1 with TRBJ1-1, with a possible D match to TRBD1 (5 bases). The CDR3 is 14 residues long. Between the trimmed V and J ends, which lost 6 bases and 5 bases, there was a span of 19 bases. CDR1 and CDR2 (germline): SQVTM, ANQGSEA. Here the CDR3 DNA reads TGCAGCGTCTCCGGGACTGGGGTGATAACTGAAGCTTTCTTT. It is translated as CSVSGTGVITEAFF.

This clone was recorded only once. CDR3 sequence (DNA): TGTGCCATCAGGAGAGGGGGCCAAGAGACCCAGTACTTC. It specifies CAIRRGGQETQYF. V is TRBV10-3 and J is TRBJ2-5, with a possible D match to TRBD1 (6 bases). The CDR3 loop spans 13 amino acids. Looked up from germline, CDR1 is ENHRY and CDR2 is SYGVKD. V was pared by 6 bases and J by 1 base, with 9 bases between.

Details on this clone: The same CDR3 is also encoded by other DNA sequences in this sample. The V gene is TRBV30, the J gene TRBJ2-5; D is tentatively TRBD1 or TRBD2 (6 bases each). The ends were cut back, 0 bases at V and 0 bases at J, with 8 bases in the middle. This CDR3 has 14 amino acids. Per germline, CDR1 GTSNPN and CDR2 SVGIG (reference sequence). CDR3 nucleotide sequence: TGTGCCTGGAGTGTAGGGGGGTACCAAGAGACCCAGTACTTC. It is translated as CAWSVGGYQETQYF.

This clone was observed a single time. The CDR3 spells CAWSAGTQETQYF. The CDR3 DNA reads as TGTGCCTGGAGCGCGGGGACACAAGAGACCCAGTACTTC. The J gene is TRBJ2-5, the V gene TRBV30; D possibly matches TRBD1 or TRBD2 (6 bases each). CDR1 is GTSNPN and CDR2 is SVGIG in the germline V gene (reference sequence). The V and J ends lost 3 bases and 2 bases respectively, with 10 bases between them. The CDR3 extends over 13 amino acids.

The rearrangement joins TRBV5-1 to TRBJ2-1; D gene unclear. CDR3 length: 13 residues. V lost 2 bases, J lost 6 bases, and 9 bases lay in between. In germline, CDR1 is SGHRS, CDR2 YFSETQ. The DNA for the CDR3 is TGCGCCAGCAGCTTAGGGATCAGCAATGAGCAGTTCTTC. Translating it yields CASSLGISNEQFF.

The CDR3 coding sequence is TGTGCCAGCAGTTTTAATAGGGTGACGTACGAGCAGTACTTC. As protein: CASSFNRVTYEQYF. The V and J genes are TRBV27 and TRBJ2-7; the D is unclear. Germline loops: CDR1 MNHEY, CDR2 SMNVEV (reference sequence). This CDR3 is built from 14 residues. Trimming left V 3 bases short and J 4 bases short, with 13 bases between.

The gene calls are TRBV4-1 and TRBJ2-2; D not certain. Per germline, CDR1 MGHRA and CDR2 YSYEKL. Between the trimmed V and J ends, which lost 5 bases and 0 bases, there was a span of 10 bases. This CDR3 is built from 15 residues. CDR3 sequence (DNA): TGCGCCAGCAGCTCCGCGGAAGCGAACACCGGGGAGCTGTTTTTT. Translated: CASSSAEANTGELFF.

This clone was counted between two and nine times. The chain has TRBV11-2 and TRBJ2-5, with 12 bases matching TRBD2. The CDR3 has 14 amino acids. CDR1 and CDR2 from the germline V gene are SGHAT and FQNNGV. Unmatched junction bases numbered 5, after V lost 5 bases and J lost 7 bases. The CDR3, as DNA: TGTGCCAGCAGCCTAGCGGGGGGGCTCGGGACCCAGTACTTC. It translates to CASSLAGGLGTQYF.

This chain links TRBV7-2 with TRBJ2-2, with a possible D match to TRBD2 (5 bases). This CDR3 is 15 amino acids long. Trimming left V 3 bases short and J 6 bases short, with 14 bases between. The germline V gene has CDR1 SGHTA and CDR2 FQGNSA. The CDR3 coding sequence is TGTGCCAGCAGCTTCCGGGATAGGCTCGCCGGGGAGCTGTTTTTT. Its translation is CASSFRDRLAGELFF.

V and J are TRBV4-1 and TRBJ2-7; 7 bases line up with TRBD2. There are 16 residues in the CDR3. Germline V lookup: CDR1 MGHRA, CDR2 YSYEKL. V shed 0 bases and J 3 bases; nucleotides not matched to a gene: 8. DNA of the CDR3: TGCGCCAGCAGCCAAGAATTGGGGGGGGTAGTCTACGAGCAGTACTTC. This encodes CASSQELGGVVYEQYF.